Listed here are 23 T cell receptor beta chains from one sample, sequenced in a study of OX40 agonist ivuxolimab in advanced cancers. Profiling relied on immunoSEQ multiplex PCR, and the TCRdb table lists in-frame clones only, not all of them. The repertoire holds about 83,000 clones, roughly nine tenths seen once, with 8.4% in the top ten. This specimen was CD4+ or CD8+ T cells sorted from blood, taken in a trial of the OX40 agonist ivuxolimab. The source is an adult with an advanced solid tumor such as melanoma, head and neck, liver or kidney cancer.

The chain joins TRBV6-5 to TRBJ1-2, with D possibly being TRBD1 (5 bases). V was clipped by 0 bases and J by 8 bases, with 16 bases between them. Germline V CDR1 and CDR2: MNHEY, SVGAGI. CDR3 length: 15 residues. The CDR3 bases are TGTGCCAGCAGTTACTCGACAGTATCTGGGCACGGCTACACCTTC. This encodes CASSYSTVSGHGYTF.

This clone was seen a single time. V usage is TRBV9 and J usage is TRBJ1-1; tentatively, D is TRBD1 (5 bases). CDR1 SGDLS and CDR2 YYNGEE come from the germline V gene. V was cut by 0 bases and J by 3 bases, with 15 bases left in between. The CDR3 has 16 residues. The CDR3 loop is CASSVGVRGWYTEAFF. DNA of the CDR3: TGTGCCAGCAGCGTAGGGGTGAGGGGTTGGTACACTGAAGCTTTCTTT.

The rearrangement joins TRBV9 to TRBJ2-3; no definite D call. Trimming left V 0 bases short and J 2 bases short, with 4 bases between. Germline lookup yields CDR1 SGDLS and CDR2 YYNGEE. The CDR3 sequence is 13 residues long. The DNA for the CDR3 is TGTGCCAGCAGCGTAGAGAACACAGATACGCAGTATTTT. This codes for CASSVENTDTQYF.

The rearrangement uses TRBV5-4 and TRBJ2-5; the D gene is possibly TRBD2 (6 bases). The tail of the sequence fits TRBJ2-7 better, so the J call may be wrong. This CDR3 is built from 13 residues. Germline V gene sequence: CDR1 SGHNT, CDR2 YYREEE (reference sequence). DNA of the CDR3: TGTGCCAGCAGCTCCGAAACTAGCTCCGAGCAGTACTTC. As protein: CASSSETSSEQYF.

The CDR3 coding sequence is TGTGCCAGCAAGGGACAGAACACCGGGGAGCTGTTTTTT. Protein: CASKGQNTGELFF. The chain is built from TRBV9 and TRBJ2-2; TRBD1 is a possible D gene (6 bases). The CDR3 contains 13 residues. Trimming stripped 6 bases from V and 1 base from J, with 7 bases between. CDR1 SGDLS and CDR2 YYNGEE come from the germline V gene.

This clone was counted a few times. The chain uses TRBV27 and TRBJ1-1; no firm D call. Germline loops: CDR1 MNHEY, CDR2 SMNVEV (reference sequence). Trimming cost V 2 bases and J 3 bases, with 13 bases left between them. This CDR3 comprises 15 residues. CDR3 in amino acids: CASSLAGSAYTEAFF. The CDR3 DNA reads TGTGCCAGCAGTTTAGCAGGTTCGGCGTACACTGAAGCTTTCTTT.

This clone was detected only a few times. The chain uses TRBV5-4 and TRBJ2-7; tentative D call: TRBD1 (5 bases). V was clipped by 4 bases and J by 1 base, with 9 bases between them. The V gene's germline CDR1 is SGHNT and CDR2 YYREEE (reference sequence). CDR3 length equals 13 residues. DNA for the CDR3: TGTGCCAGCAGCGGGGCAGGGTCCTACGAGCAGTACGTC. This encodes CASSGAGSYEQYV.

This sequence joins TRBV30 and TRBJ1-5; 9 bases are shared with TRBD1. The CDR3 has 16 residues. V trimming: 4 bases; J trimming: 2 bases; junction bases outside the gene matches: 9. Germline CDR1 and CDR2: GTSNPN and SVGIG (reference sequence). The CDR3 nucleotides are TGTGCCTGGATTTCCCGGGACAGGGAAGGCAATCAGCCCCAGCATTTT. Translated, it gives CAWISRDREGNQPQHF.

This chain joins TRBV9 and TRBJ2-1; 8 bases are a match to TRBD1. The CDR3 has 15 residues. V was clipped by 4 bases and J by 6 bases; unmatched bases: 9. Germline CDR1 is SGDLS and CDR2 is YYNGEE. Here the CDR3 DNA reads TGTGCCAGCAGCATACGACAGGGGAGCGGCAATGAGCAGTTCTTC. This encodes CASSIRQGSGNEQFF. The full variable domain, rest sourced from reference TRBV9 and TRBJ2-1, is DSGVTQTPKHLITATGQRVTLRCSPRSGDLSVYWYQQSLDQGLQFLIQYYNGEERAKGNILERFSAQQFPDLHSELNLSSLELGDSALYFCASSIRQGSGNEQFFGPGTRLTVL.

This sequence joins TRBV6-6 and TRBJ2-1, with D perhaps being TRBD1 or TRBD2 (6 bases each). V lost 10 bases and J 2 bases, leaving 15 bases between the germline ends. The CDR3 consists of 14 residues. Germline CDR1 and CDR2: MNHNY and SVGAGI (reference sequence). The DNA of the CDR3 is TGTGCCACCTCAAAGGGGGGACCCTACAATGAGCAGTTCTTC. Protein product: CATSKGGPYNEQFF.

The chain is built from TRBV6-4 and TRBJ2-6, with unresolved D. Germline CDR1 MRHNA, CDR2 SNTAGT. V lost 3 bases to trimming and J lost 2 bases, with 11 bases between them. The CDR3 has 16 residues. CDR3 region: CASSEGPRAGANVLTF. The DNA for the CDR3 is TGTGCCAGCAGTGAAGGCCCACGGGCTGGGGCCAACGTCCTGACTTTC.

The chain combines TRBV6-5 with TRBJ1-1; D is possibly TRBD1 (6 bases). Trimming removed 5 bases from V and 1 base from J, with 14 bases in between. The CDR3 contains 15 residues. CDR1 is MNHEY and CDR2 is SVGAGI in the germline V gene. The CDR3 DNA sequence: TGTGCCAGCAGTGGGGGGGCGCGGTCGAACACTGAAGCTTTCTTT. The encoded protein is CASSGGARSNTEAFF.

This clone was recorded only once. The chain carries TRBV25-1 and TRBJ1-2; TRBD1 matches 8 bases. The ends lost 1 base at V and 7 bases at J; junction bases unmatched: 8. In germline, CDR1 is MGHDK, CDR2 SYGVNS. The CDR3 extends over 15 amino acids. Here the CDR3 reads CASSESETGVPGYTF. CDR3 in DNA: TGTGCCAGCAGTGAATCTGAGACAGGGGTACCTGGCTACACCTTC.

This rearrangement joins TRBV6-5 to TRBJ2-1; TRBD1 is a possible D gene (6 bases). This CDR3 is 12 amino acids long. CDR1 is MNHEY and CDR2 is SVGAGI in the germline V gene. Trimming took off 6 bases at V and 7 bases at J, with 10 bases between the two ends. As DNA, the CDR3 is TGTGCCAGCAGAAAAAGGGGGAATGAGCAGTTCTTC. It codes for CASRKRGNEQFF.

The chain is built from TRBV10-3 and TRBJ2-1; 8 bases map to TRBD2. Germline loops: CDR1 ENHRY, CDR2 SYGVKD. This CDR3 has 16 amino acids. Trimming cost V 7 bases and J 0 bases; bases outside gene matches: 8. CDR3 sequence reads: CAIMRERESSYNEQFF. The CDR3 nucleotides are TGTGCCATCATGAGGGAGCGGGAGAGCTCCTACAATGAGCAGTTCTTC.

The chain carries TRBV30 and TRBJ1-6, with D unresolved. The CDR3 is 13 amino acids. Deletions cut 4 bases from V and 5 bases from J, with 9 bases between. Germline CDR1 is GTSNPN and CDR2 is SVGIG (reference sequence). The CDR3 protein is CAWKRVHNSPLHF. The CDR3 region has the DNA TGTGCCTGGAAGCGGGTCCATAATTCACCCCTCCACTTT.

CDR3 amino acids: CASSERLAGYTDTQYF. The DNA for the CDR3 is TGTGCCAGCAGTGAAAGACTAGCGGGATACACAGATACGCAGTATTTT. The chain joins TRBV2 to TRBJ2-3; 11 positions match TRBD2. CDR1 and CDR2 (germline): SNHLY, FYNNEI. The CDR3 runs 16 residues. The ends lost 2 bases at V and 2 bases at J; junction bases unmatched: 3.

V and J are TRBV4-1 and TRBJ1-5; the match to TRBD1 covers 7 bases. Trimming cost V 9 bases and J 1 base; bases outside gene matches: 30. CDR1 and CDR2 from the germline V gene are MGHRA and YSYEKL. The CDR3 runs 22 residues. The CDR3 nucleotides read TGCGCCAGAAAACCTCGCCCCCCACAGGGGTATAAGGGTCCTTGGAGCAATCAGCCCCAGCATTTT. It translates to CARKPRPPQGYKGPWSNQPQHF.

The J gene is TRBJ1-5, the V gene TRBV6-1; D possibly corresponds to TRBD1 (5 bases). V was cut by 6 bases and J by 9 bases, with 21 bases left in between. The CDR3 is made up of 15 amino acids. CDR1 is MNHNS, CDR2 SASEGT, per germline. This CDR3 is CASRPKDTAFGPQHF. The CDR3 nucleotides read TGTGCCAGCAGACCCAAGGACACAGCCTTTGGGCCCCAGCATTTT.

V gene TRBV7-9 combines with J gene TRBJ1-3; weak D call: TRBD1 (5 bases). The germline gives CDR1 SEHNR, CDR2 FQNEAQ (reference sequence). V was pared by 8 bases and J by 0 bases, with 11 bases between. This CDR3 has 14 amino acids. CDR3 coding DNA: TGTGCCAGCCCCATCGGGGGCTCTGGAAACACCATATATTTT. As protein: CASPIGGSGNTIYF.

The V call is TRBV9, the J call TRBJ2-1; the D call may be TRBD1 or TRBD2 (5 bases each). Germline loops: CDR1 SGDLS, CDR2 YYNGEE. V was clipped by 6 bases and J by 5 bases, with 12 bases between them. The CDR3 loop spans 13 amino acids. The CDR3 nucleotides are TGTGCCAGCACTCGGGACCCCAACAATGAGCAGTTCTTC. Translation: CASTRDPNNEQFF.

This chain uses TRBV7-3 with TRBJ2-1, with 13 bases that match TRBD2. Germline CDR1 SGHTA, CDR2 FQGTGA. This CDR3 has 19 amino acids. V lost 4 bases and J lost 3; bases outside the gene matches: 12. The CDR3 coding sequence is TGTGCCAGCAGCTCCCCACTAGCGGGAGGGGTCCTTAGCTACAATGAGCAGTTCTTC. Its translation: CASSSPLAGGVLSYNEQFF. Together with reference TRBV7-3 and TRBJ2-1, the CDR3 gives the full variable domain: GAGVSQTPSNKVTEKGKYVELRCDPISGHTALYWYRQSLGQGPEFLIYFQGTGAADDSGLPNDRFFAVRPEGSVSTLKIQRTERGDSAVYLCASSSPLAGGVLSYNEQFFGPGTRLTVL.

V is TRBV4-3 and J is TRBJ1-2, with TRBD1 matching over 7 bases. V shed 0 bases and J 4 bases; nucleotides not matched to a gene: 8. The germline gives CDR1 LGHNA, CDR2 YSLEER. CDR3 size: 16 residues. CDR3 sequence (DNA): TGCGCCAGCAGCCAAGATGGCAGGCCAGGGGGCTATGGCTACACCTTC. Its translation is CASSQDGRPGGYGYTF.